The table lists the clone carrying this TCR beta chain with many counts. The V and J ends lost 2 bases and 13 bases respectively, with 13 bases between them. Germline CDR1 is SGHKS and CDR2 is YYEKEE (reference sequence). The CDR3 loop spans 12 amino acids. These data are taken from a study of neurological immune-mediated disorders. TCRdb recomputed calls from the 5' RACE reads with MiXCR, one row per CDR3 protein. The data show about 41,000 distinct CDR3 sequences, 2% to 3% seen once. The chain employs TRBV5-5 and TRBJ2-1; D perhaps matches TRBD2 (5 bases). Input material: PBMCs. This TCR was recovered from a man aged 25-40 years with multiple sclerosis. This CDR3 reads CASSFRLADQFF. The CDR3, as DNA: TGTGCCAGCAGCTTCCGCCTAGCTGATCAGTTCTTC. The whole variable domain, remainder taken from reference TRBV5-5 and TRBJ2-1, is DAGVTQSPTHLIKTRGQQVTLRCSPISGHKSVSWYQQVLGQGPQFIFQYYEKEERGRGNFPDRFSARQFPNYSSELNVNALLLGDSALYLCASSFRLADQFFGPGTRLTVL.